This T cell receptor (beta chain) is from a study of cytomegalovirus exposure and HLA in healthy donors. For the study at large: A later analysis reported the approximately 120 validation repertoires used the same platform as the approximately 670 first-cohort repertoires. General study points: Usually a TCR sequence was rare, but some public TCRs were found in many donors.

Sequencing used immunoSEQ multiplex PCR; TCRdb keeps in-frame clones, though not all of them. This repertoire shows roughly 52,000 clones, roughly 85% found once; its top ten account for about 6.7%. Concerning this clone itself: The target antigen is unknown.

The TCR comes from a woman in her 30s in good health and CMV-seronegative. The material sequenced was PBMCs.

The CDR3 here is CASSKQLPGQGADEQFF. The CDR3 DNA reads as TGCGCCAGCAGCAAACAGCTTCCGGGACAGGGGGCTGATGAGCAGTTCTTC. The V gene is TRBV4-1, the J gene TRBJ2-1; TRBD1 agrees at 12 bases. The CDR3 loop spans 17 amino acids. After removal of 5 bases from V and 8 bases from J, the junction contained 13 bases not matched to a gene. Germline CDR1 MGHRA, CDR2 YSYEKL.